These 17 T cell receptor beta chains came from one sample sequenced in a study of blood T cell repertoires in COVID-19 (TCRdb year 2020). The library was generated by the immunoSEQ multiplex PCR assay. The immuneACCESS repertoire file appears here via TCRdb, limited to in-frame rearrangements. These files lack a portion of the clones; in checked studies, under half of the deficit traces to unresolved V genes, and the cause of the others is not known. The sample table shows about 370,000 clones, and more than 75% are seen once. Under 11% of the sample comes from the top ten. Sequenced input: peripheral blood. The receptors derive from a woman aged 25 to 39 with COVID-19, enrolled during active disease.

The chain has TRBV27 and TRBJ1-1; TRBD1 matches 10 bases. This CDR3 is built from 13 residues. In germline, CDR1 is MNHEY, CDR2 SMNVEV (reference sequence). The junction had 6 bases not matched to a gene; V was cut back by 6 bases and J by 8 bases. The CDR3 sequence: CASRGTGVTEAFF. The CDR3 coding sequence is TGTGCCAGCAGGGGGACAGGGGTTACCGAAGCTTTCTTT.

The chain couples TRBV20-1 to TRBJ2-5, with D unresolved. The CDR3 covers 11 residues. Germline CDR1 DFQATT, CDR2 SNEGSKA (reference sequence). V was shortened by 4 bases and J by 5 bases, with 8 bases between the two germline ends. The CDR3 coding sequence is TGCAGTGCTACGCCGGTTGAGACCCAGTACTTC. Its translation: CSATPVETQYF.

The gene calls are TRBV18 and TRBJ1-2; the D is unclear. The ends were cut back, 3 bases at V and 0 bases at J, with 11 bases in the middle. CDR1 KGHSH and CDR2 LQKENI come from the germline V gene. This CDR3 has 15 amino acids. The CDR3 protein is CASSPSTASNYGYTF. CDR3 nucleotide sequence: TGTGCCAGCTCACCCTCAACAGCATCTAACTATGGCTACACCTTC.

The chain is built from TRBV6-1 and TRBJ1-5; no firm D call. Germline V CDR1 and CDR2: MNHNS, SASEGT. V gave up 1 base and J gave up 6 bases, with 7 bases separating them. CDR3 length: 13 residues. The chain's CDR3 is CASSEEAGQPQHF. The CDR3, as DNA: TGTGCCAGCAGTGAAGAAGCGGGTCAGCCCCAGCATTTT.

The genes are TRBV7-2 and TRBJ2-7; TRBD2 aligns across 14 bases. CDR3 length: 17 amino acids. Germline-derived CDR1 and CDR2 are SGHTA and FQGNSA. Trimming cost V 0 bases and J 3 bases; bases outside gene matches: 4. CDR3 amino acids: CASSLAGLAGVGYEQYF. The CDR3, as DNA: TGTGCCAGCAGCTTAGCGGGACTAGCGGGAGTGGGCTACGAGCAGTACTTC.

V is TRBV5-1 and J is TRBJ1-4; D remains ambiguous. V lost 5 bases and J lost 6, with 11 bases in between. Per germline, CDR1 SGHRS and CDR2 YFSETQ. The CDR3 is 13 residues long. The CDR3 sequence is CASSRVSDEKLFF. CDR3 DNA: TGCGCCAGCAGTCGGGTGTCAGATGAAAAACTGTTTTTT.

V is TRBV6-2 or TRBV6-3 and J is TRBJ2-7, with 8 bases aligning to TRBD2. Trimming cost V 4 bases and J 5 bases; bases outside gene matches: 4. The germline CDR1 and CDR2 sequences are MNHEY and SVGEGT. The CDR3 length is 13 residues. The CDR3 sequence: CASSWGLENEQYF. CDR3 DNA sequence: TGTGCCAGCAGTTGGGGACTAGAGAACGAGCAGTACTTC.

About this clone itself: The junction and the germline gene differ at one end; a read error may be behind it. The V and J genes are TRBV4-1 and TRBJ2-2, with a weak D call TRBD1 (7 bases). This CDR3 comprises 15 residues. Germline V lookup: CDR1 MGHRA, CDR2 YSYEKL. The CDR3: CASSQGGGNTGELFF. The CDR3 bases are TGCGCCAGCAGTCAAGGAGGGGGCAACACCGGGGAGCTGTTTTTT.

The chain combines TRBV2 with TRBJ2-1, with TRBD2 matching over 7 bases. Germline CDR1 SNHLY, CDR2 FYNNEI. This CDR3 is built from 12 residues. The J segment lost 13 bases and the V segment lost 5 bases, leaving 8 bases of the junction unmatched. The CDR3 region is CASSRLLARQFF. The CDR3 coding sequence is TGTGCCAGCAGTCGCCTACTAGCGCGCCAGTTCTTC. Full variable domain (remainder filled in from reference TRBV2 and TRBJ2-1): EPEVTQTPSHQVTQMGQEVILRCVPISNHLYFYWYRQILGQKVEFLVSFYNNEISEKSEIFDDQFSVERPDGSNFTLKIRSTKLEDSAMYFCASSRLLARQFFGPGTRLTVL.

The rearrangement joins TRBV2 to TRBJ1-1, with a tentative D call TRBD1 (5 bases). CDR1 SNHLY and CDR2 FYNNEI come from the germline V gene. The V gene lost 1 base and the J gene lost 7 bases, with 13 bases spanning the gap. The CDR3 runs 14 residues. CDR3 DNA sequence: TGTGCCAGCAGTGAAGGAATAGGACAATTTGAAGCTTTCTTT. Translating it yields CASSEGIGQFEAFF.

As regards this clone: This same CDR3 is encoded by further DNA sequences in the sample. The rearrangement uses TRBV5-6 and TRBJ2-7, with 9 positions matching TRBD1. The germline V gene has CDR1 SGHDT and CDR2 YYEEEE. This CDR3 comprises 14 residues. V trimming: 4 bases; J trimming: 3 bases; junction bases outside the gene matches: 5. The chain's CDR3 is CASSPGTGSYEQYF. CDR3 nucleotide sequence: TGTGCCAGCAGCCCCGGGACAGGGAGCTACGAGCAGTACTTC.

Note on this clone: Different DNA sequences within this sample yield the same CDR3. CDR3 DNA sequence: TGCAGCGTTGAAACAGGGACAGATACGCAGTATTTT. The encoded protein is CSVETGTDTQYF. V is TRBV29-1 and J is TRBJ2-3; tentative D call: TRBD1 (6 bases). The V gene lost 2 bases and the J gene lost 3 bases, with 6 bases spanning the gap. The CDR3 spans 12 residues. The germline CDR1 and CDR2 sequences are SQVTM and ANQGSEA.

V usage is TRBV9 and J usage is TRBJ1-3; D unclear. This CDR3 spans 16 amino acids. Looked up from germline, CDR1 is SGDLS and CDR2 is YYNGEE. V was pared by 0 bases and J by 3 bases, with 13 bases between. CDR3: CASSVEGRTRGNTIYF. The CDR3 DNA reads TGTGCCAGCAGCGTAGAAGGACGGACTCGTGGAAACACCATATATTTT.

The genes are TRBV11-2 and TRBJ2-5, with D perhaps matching TRBD2 (6 bases). Germline V lookup: CDR1 SGHAT, CDR2 FQNNGV. The CDR3 runs to 13 residues. Deletions cut 4 bases from V and 2 bases from J, with 8 bases between. DNA of the CDR3: TGTGCCAGCAGCTCGGACTATCAAGAGACCCAGTACTTC. This codes for CASSSDYQETQYF.

The chain couples TRBV5-6 to TRBJ1-1; the match to TRBD1 covers 7 bases. The V segment lost 2 bases and the J segment 0 bases; nucleotides outside the gene matches: 7. Germline CDR1 reads SGHDT; CDR2 reads YYEEEE. The length of the CDR3 is 16 residues. The CDR3, as DNA: TGTGCCAGCAGCTTACCGGGACAGAGCTTGAACACTGAAGCTTTCTTT. Translation gives CASSLPGQSLNTEAFF.

The rearrangement joins TRBV18 to TRBJ2-3; 8 bases align to TRBD1. The V segment lost 8 bases and the J segment 1 base; nucleotides outside the gene matches: 26. CDR3 length: 21 amino acids. The germline V gene has CDR1 KGHSH and CDR2 LQKENI. CDR3 sequence reads: CASPGGLRHEGFRAGTDTQYF. CDR3 nucleotide sequence: TGTGCCAGCCCAGGGGGCCTTCGACACGAAGGCTTCCGGGCCGGCACAGATACGCAGTATTTT.

J is TRBJ1-4 and V is TRBV11-2; 8 bases align to TRBD1. Germline values: CDR1 SGHAT, CDR2 FQNNGV. The CDR3 is 17 residues long. J gave up 0 bases and V 3 bases, and 6 bases lay outside the gene matches. DNA of the CDR3: TGTGCCAGCAGCTTCCCACAGGGGGGAGCAACTAATGAAAAACTGTTTTTT. Translated: CASSFPQGGATNEKLFF. Variable domain in full (rest from reference TRBV11-2 and TRBJ1-4): EAGVAQSPRYKIIEKRQSVAFWCNPISGHATLYWYQQILGQGPKLLIQFQNNGVVDDSQLPKDRFSAERLKGVDSTLKIQPAKLEDSAVYLCASSFPQGGATNEKLFFGSGTQLSVL.